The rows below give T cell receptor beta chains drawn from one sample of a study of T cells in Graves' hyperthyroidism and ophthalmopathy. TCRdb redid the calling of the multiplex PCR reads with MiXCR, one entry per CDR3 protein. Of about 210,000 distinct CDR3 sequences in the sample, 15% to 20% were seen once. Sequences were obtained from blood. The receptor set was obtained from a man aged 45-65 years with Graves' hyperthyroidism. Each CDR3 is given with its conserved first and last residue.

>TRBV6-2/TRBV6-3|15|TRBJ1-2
CASSYHWTGIYGYTF
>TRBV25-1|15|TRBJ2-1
CASKGGGQTYNEQFF
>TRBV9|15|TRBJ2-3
CASSPLAVRTDTQYF
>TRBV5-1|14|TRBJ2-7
CATREAPASREQYF
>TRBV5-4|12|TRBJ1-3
CASSLDRNTIYF
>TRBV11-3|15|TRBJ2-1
CASSLGGQGWNEQFF
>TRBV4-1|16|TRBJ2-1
CASSTGGRGRGGEQFF
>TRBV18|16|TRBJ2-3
CASSPVAHGGGDTQYF
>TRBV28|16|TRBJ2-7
CASTAGTGFSGYEQYF
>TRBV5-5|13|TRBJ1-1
CASSSSGQSRAFF
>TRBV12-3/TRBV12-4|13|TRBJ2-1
CASSLALAGEQFF
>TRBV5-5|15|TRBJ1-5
CASSLGGNSNQPQHF
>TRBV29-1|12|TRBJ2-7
CSGLASSYEQYF
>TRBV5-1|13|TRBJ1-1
CASSQGGFTKAFF
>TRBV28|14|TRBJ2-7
CASRALTPTYEQYF
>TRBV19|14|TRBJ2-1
CASSMSSEYNEQFF
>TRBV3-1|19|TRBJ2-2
CASSSLRGLAEAHGGELFF
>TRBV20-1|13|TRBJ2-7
CSAMGGRSYEQYF
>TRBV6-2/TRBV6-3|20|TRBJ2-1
CASSYALGTSGRGSYNEQFF
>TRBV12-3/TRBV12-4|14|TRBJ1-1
CASSFPGNGPEAFF
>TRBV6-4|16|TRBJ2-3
CASSDQTSGITDTQYF
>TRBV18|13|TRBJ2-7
CASSPGTVREQYF
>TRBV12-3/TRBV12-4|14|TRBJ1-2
CASSEKTGNYGCTF
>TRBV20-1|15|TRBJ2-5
CSASSRAHQGETQYF
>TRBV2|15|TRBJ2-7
CASSTGGFSSYEQYF
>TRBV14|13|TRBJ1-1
CASSQNMGQRAFF
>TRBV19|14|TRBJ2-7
CASTPSGSYYEQYF
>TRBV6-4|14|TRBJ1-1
CASSGDRADTEAFF
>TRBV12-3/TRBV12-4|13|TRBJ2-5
CASSLRRKETQYF
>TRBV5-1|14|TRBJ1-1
CASSSQGVSTEAFF
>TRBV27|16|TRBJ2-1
CASSLTADISYNEQFF
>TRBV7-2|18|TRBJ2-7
CASSLPASGSKESYEQYF
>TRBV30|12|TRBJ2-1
CAWGTSLDEQFF
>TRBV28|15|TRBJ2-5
CASSTTGGAGETQYF
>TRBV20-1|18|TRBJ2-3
CSARNRDSVIHGTDTQYF
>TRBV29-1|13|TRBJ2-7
CSVSSSIRDEQYF
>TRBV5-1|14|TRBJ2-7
CASSRVAGPYEQYF
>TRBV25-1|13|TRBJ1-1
CASRTWMNTEAFF
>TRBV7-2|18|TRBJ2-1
CASSLVRSGRASKNEQFF
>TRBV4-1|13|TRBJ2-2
CASSQVITGELFF
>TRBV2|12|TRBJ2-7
CASSAHSQEQYF
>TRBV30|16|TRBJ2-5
CAWSVPSGGLQETQYF
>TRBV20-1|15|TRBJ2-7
CSARDRRSDHYEQYF
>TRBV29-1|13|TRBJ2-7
CSGTLADSYEQYF
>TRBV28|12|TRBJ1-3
CASTSAGNTIYF
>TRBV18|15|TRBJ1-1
CASSPQGTMGDEAFF
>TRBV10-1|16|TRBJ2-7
CASRATVREAVYEQYF
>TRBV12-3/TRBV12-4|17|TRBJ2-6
CASNLRGTRPGANVLTF
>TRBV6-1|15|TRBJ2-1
CASTLAQGSYNEQFF
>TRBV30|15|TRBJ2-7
CAWRGGPNPPYEQYF
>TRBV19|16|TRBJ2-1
CASSLTIAGGPREQFF